The source of this T cell receptor beta chain is a study of shared clonotypes between healthy human individuals. The study, taken as a whole, reports: The sole specimen, blood, was sampled, and tissue repertoires likely differ. Among donors, clonotype sharing was expected to be affected by sequencing depth.

Sequencing was performed with immunoSEQ multiplex PCR; in TCRdb, only in-frame clones are kept and a portion is missing. The sample holds around 1.4 million clones, 98% seen once. This clone showed up just once. Antigen unknown. CDR3 length: 14 amino acids. Germline-derived CDR1 and CDR2 are LNHNV and YYDKDF (reference sequence). V lost 0 bases and J 9 bases, leaving 12 bases between the germline ends. Material for sequencing was naive CD4+ T cells sorted from blood. Stated subset: CD45RA+ positively selected. This chain uses TRBV15 with TRBJ2-1; no clear D gene. This TCR came from a man younger than 45 in good health. CDR3 in amino acids: CATSRDTSRGEQFF. CDR3 DNA: TGTGCCACCAGCAGAGATACCTCTCGCGGTGAGCAGTTCTTC.